This T cell receptor beta chain was sequenced in a study of control samples from healthy donors and cancer patients. Generated by immunoSEQ multiplex PCR, the TCRdb table keeps only in-frame clones and is missing some. Of about 140,000 clones detected, roughly 94% appear once; the ten largest clones hold 13%. The CDR3 runs to 12 residues. Trimming took 2 bases from V and 11 from J, leaving 13 bases between them. Germline CDR1 reads SGHDT; CDR2 reads YYEEEE. This chain links TRBV5-6 with TRBJ1-1; possibly TRBD1 for D (5 bases). The sample taken for sequencing was blood. The TCR originated in a man between 40 and 49 years old in good health. DNA for the CDR3: TGTGCCAGCAGCTTTTGGGGCAGGGAGGCTTTCTTT. It encodes CASSFWGREAFF.